This T cell receptor (beta chain) was documented in a study of T-cell reconstitution after alpha-beta-depleted transplantation in children. Overall study results and limits: Newly generated T cells supplied most T-cell counts and diversity one year post-transplant. Expanded graft clones, several hundred of them, were reportedly the source of alpha-beta T cells about two months after transplant.

The V and J ends lost 2 bases and 4 bases respectively, with 15 bases between them. CDR1 is DFQATT, CDR2 SNEGSKA, per germline (reference sequence). This CDR3 spans 15 amino acids. This clonotype has only a few counts. Its antigen is still unknown. Unique molecular identifiers were built into the TCRbeta library. TCRdb reprocessed the PCR reads with MiXCR, giving one entry per CDR3 protein. The data show some 290,000 distinct CDR3 sequences, roughly 25% seen once. The starting material was PBMCs, mostly from graft donor cells, obtained 180 days after TCRalphabeta/CD19-depleted stem cell transplant. The sequence came from a male patient aged 10-17 years who had a stem cell transplant for acute lymphoblastic leukemia, so the T cells may come from the graft donor. The chain carries TRBV20-1 and TRBJ2-1; D is unclear. The CDR3 bases are TGCAGTGCTAGAAAGAACTCCTTGCTGTACAATGAGCAGTTCTTC. As protein: CSARKNSLLYNEQFF.